The entry that follows covers one T cell receptor (beta chain) sequence. Other DNA sequences of this sample code for an identical CDR3. This sample stems from a study of blood T cell repertoires in COVID-19. Generated by immunoSEQ multiplex PCR, the TCRdb table keeps only in-frame clones and is missing some. The profile shows fewer than 350,000 clones, 75% to 90% of them singletons. This CDR3 has 14 amino acids. Losses at the gene ends were 6 bases for V and 4 bases for J; bases not matched to a gene: 6. CDR1 is MDHEN, CDR2 SYDVKM, per germline. Exposed participants came across a COVID-19 case within 2 weeks before study entry.

This TCR derives from a woman between 25 and 40 years old who had been exposed to COVID-19. The V and J genes are TRBV28 and TRBJ2-7, with TRBD1 identical over 10 bases. Sequenced input: PBMCs or T cells enriched from blood (not recorded which). The CDR3 protein is CASSPGQGPYEQYF. As DNA, the CDR3 is TGTGCCAGCAGCCCGGGACAGGGGCCTTACGAGCAGTACTTC.